The 32 T cell receptor beta chains given below trace back to one sample, sequenced in a study of human T cells and chemical hapten exposure. This sample's time point: patch test 1, 2 weeks after DPC sensitization. The treatment denotes: therapeutic diphenylcyclopropenone sensitization with weekly scalp DPC. MiXCR, run by TCRdb on the RACE reads, gives a single entry per CDR3 protein. In the table there are more than 70,000 distinct CDR3 sequences, 12% of which are singletons. The material was whole blood, obtained in connection with sensitization to the hapten diphenylcyclopropenone (DPC). The origin of the receptors is a woman in her sixties or seventies with alopecia areata. Some clones in this sample may be carry-over from other donors' samples.

There are many counts of this clonotype. The J gene is TRBJ2-6, the V gene TRBV10-2, with D possibly matching TRBD1 (6 bases). V was trimmed by 3 bases and J by 1 base, leaving 13 bases between them. Germline V gives CDR1 WSHSY, CDR2 SAAADI. The CDR3 totals 17 residues. The CDR3 protein is CASSDGQTESGANVLTF. The CDR3, as DNA: TGCGCCAGCAGTGACGGACAGACCGAGTCTGGGGCCAACGTCCTGACTTTC.

This sequence joins TRBV3-1 and TRBJ1-2, with 9 bases identical to TRBD1. The CDR3 consists of 15 residues. In germline, CDR1 is LGHDT, CDR2 YNNKEL (reference sequence). V was clipped by 2 bases and J by 7 bases; unmatched bases: 8. CDR3 sequence reads: CASSQLTGGNGGYTF. The CDR3 DNA is TGTGCCAGCAGCCAATTGACAGGGGGAAATGGTGGCTACACCTTC.

Comment on this clonotype: The germline gene is not matched at one end of the junction; a read error may be the cause. The rearrangement joins TRBV5-1 to TRBJ2-3; D perhaps matches TRBD1 (5 bases). There are 15 residues in the CDR3. Germline loops: CDR1 SGHRS, CDR2 YFSETQ. CDR3 coding DNA: TGCGCCAGCTGCTTCGGCAGGGTAGACGGAGATACGCAGTATTTT. This sequence encodes CASCFGRVDGDTQYF.

This clonotype was counted a few times. The chain carries TRBV19 and TRBJ1-4; D remains ambiguous. The germline V gene has CDR1 LNHDA and CDR2 SQIVND (reference sequence). There are 14 residues in the CDR3. Trimming shortened V by 4 bases and J by 0 bases, and 6 bases separated the two germline ends. CDR3 in amino acids: CASSSQTTNEKLFF. CDR3 bases: TGTGCCAGTAGTAGCCAGACAACTAATGAAAAACTGTTTTTT.

The chain recombines TRBV5-5 with TRBJ1-3; D remains unclear. Germline loops: CDR1 SGHKS, CDR2 YYEKEE (reference sequence). This CDR3 comprises 18 residues. The V and J ends lost 4 bases and 0 bases respectively, with 20 bases between them. The chain's CDR3 is CASSHPWGRTHSGNTIYF. In DNA, the CDR3 is TGTGCCAGCAGCCACCCCTGGGGTCGGACCCACTCTGGAAACACCATATATTTT.

This clonotype came up a few times. The rearrangement links TRBV13 to TRBJ1-2; 7 nucleotides match TRBD1. The length of the CDR3 is 14 residues. The V gene's germline CDR1 is PRHDT and CDR2 FYEKMQ (reference sequence). With V trimmed by 5 bases and J by 4 bases, 7 bases remained unmatched. In DNA form, the CDR3 reads TGTGCCAGCAGCAAGGACAGGCCGTTCTATGGCTACACCTTC. This encodes CASSKDRPFYGYTF.

In its sample, this clonotype was seen many times. V gene TRBV6-5 combines with J gene TRBJ1-1; D gene unclear. The germline V gene encodes CDR1 MNHEY and CDR2 SVGAGI. The CDR3 extends over 13 amino acids. V shed 0 bases and J shed 1 base, with 3 bases lying between them. The CDR3 DNA reads TGTGCCAGCAGTTACTCCGAGAACACTGAAGCTTTCTTT. This codes for CASSYSENTEAFF.

The CDR3 region is CASSSPGAGPYNEQFF. The CDR3 coding sequence is TGCGCCAGCAGCTCCCCTGGAGCGGGGCCGTACAATGAGCAGTTCTTC. The chain employs TRBV5-1 and TRBJ2-1; 7 bases are a match to TRBD2. The CDR3 sequence is 16 residues long. The J segment lost 4 bases and the V segment lost 3 bases, leaving 10 bases of the junction unmatched. Germline values: CDR1 SGHRS, CDR2 YFSETQ.

This clonotype was counted a few times. V and J are TRBV6-1 and TRBJ1-6; no clear D gene. CDR1 and CDR2 from the germline V gene are MNHNS and SASEGT. Between the trimmed V and J ends, which lost 4 bases and 0 bases, there was a span of 16 bases. The CDR3 runs 18 residues. The CDR3 region is CASSGRDGRFSYNSPLHF. DNA of the CDR3: TGTGCCAGCAGTGGACGTGATGGCAGATTCTCCTATAATTCACCCCTCCACTTT.

The V call is TRBV5-1, the J call TRBJ2-5; D perhaps matches TRBD1 (5 bases). Trimming took 4 bases from V and 4 from J, leaving 20 bases between them. Germline lookup yields CDR1 SGHRS and CDR2 YFSETQ. This CDR3 has 16 residues. In DNA, the CDR3 is TGCGCCAGCAGCCCACGGACAAACAGAAACGGAGAGACCCAGTACTTC. This gives the protein CASSPRTNRNGETQYF.

This clonotype was counted ten times or more. V and J are TRBV6-6 and TRBJ2-3; D unclear. Looked up from germline, CDR1 is MNHNY and CDR2 is SVGAGI (reference sequence). CDR3 size: 16 residues. Trimming left V 0 bases short and J 1 base short, with 11 bases between. DNA of the CDR3: TGTGCCAGCAGTTACTCGAATCGGGCTGGCACAGATACGCAGTATTTT. The encoded protein is CASSYSNRAGTDTQYF.

This clonotype occurred a few times. The rearrangement links TRBV19 to TRBJ1-5, with TRBD1 matching 9 bases. CDR1 and CDR2 (germline): LNHDA, SQIVND (reference sequence). This CDR3 is 15 amino acids long. V was pared by 6 bases and J by 2 bases, with 5 bases of the junction left unmatched. CDR3: CASRTQGAGNQPQHF. For the CDR3, the DNA is TGTGCCAGTAGGACACAGGGGGCTGGCAATCAGCCCCAGCATTTT.

This clonotype was detected ten times or more. This chain uses TRBV20-1 with TRBJ2-3; TRBD2 agrees at 10 bases. From germline, CDR1 is DFQATT and CDR2 SNEGSKA (reference sequence). The CDR3 has 16 residues. The trim removed 2 bases at V and 1 base at J, leaving 6 bases unmatched. The CDR3 DNA reads TGCAGTGCTAGATCTAGCGGGGGTGGAGGCACAGATACGCAGTATTTT. It is translated as CSARSSGGGGTDTQYF.

The chain joins TRBV12-3 or TRBV12-4 to TRBJ1-2; a weak D match, TRBD1 (6 bases). This CDR3 spans 13 amino acids. Trimming took off 5 bases at V and 1 base at J, with 8 bases between the two ends. The CDR3 reads CASSGGLNYGYTF. DNA of the CDR3: TGTGCCAGCAGTGGGGGCCTTAACTATGGCTACACCTTC.

In this sample, this clonotype turned up a few times. J is TRBJ2-1 and V is TRBV5-1; tentative D call: TRBD2 (6 bases). The CDR3 has 15 residues. Germline CDR1 reads SGHRS; CDR2 reads YFSETQ. Trimming shortened V by 4 bases and J by 2 bases, and 13 bases separated the two germline ends. CDR3 nucleotides: TGCGCCAGCAGCCCAGGACTACAAACCTACAATGAGCAGTTCTTC. Translating it yields CASSPGLQTYNEQFF.

This clonotype was counted a few times. The V and J genes are TRBV19 and TRBJ1-2; D gene uncertain. Trimming stripped 5 bases from V and 4 bases from J, with 11 bases between. There are 13 residues in the CDR3. Per germline, CDR1 LNHDA and CDR2 SQIVND (reference sequence). For the CDR3, the DNA is TGTGCCAGTAGTGTCGACTCTTTCTATGGCTACACCTTC. Its translation: CASSVDSFYGYTF.

There are many counts of this clonotype. The CDR3, as DNA: TGCAGTGCTAGAGATGACAGAGAAACTGAAGCTTTCTTT. This translates into CSARDDRETEAFF. The chain carries TRBV20-1 and TRBJ1-1, with a possible D match to TRBD1 (5 bases). Trimming removed 0 bases from V and 5 bases from J, with 10 bases in between. In germline, CDR1 is DFQATT, CDR2 SNEGSKA (reference sequence). This CDR3 has 13 residues.

There are many counts of this clonotype. This rearrangement joins TRBV6-5 to TRBJ1-5, with no clear D. The CDR3 runs 13 residues. Germline V CDR1 and CDR2: MNHEY, SVGAGI. Deletions cut 4 bases from V and 6 bases from J, with 10 bases between. CDR3 in amino acids: CASSWREAQPQHF. In DNA form, the CDR3 reads TGTGCCAGCAGTTGGAGAGAGGCTCAGCCCCAGCATTTT.

This chain connects TRBV5-1 to TRBJ2-4; perhaps D is TRBD1 or TRBD2 (5 bases each). V lost 4 bases, J lost 6 bases, and 11 bases lay in between. The CDR3 has 13 residues. Germline V gives CDR1 SGHRS, CDR2 YFSETQ. The CDR3 region is CASSTGAGNIQYF. CDR3 sequence (DNA): TGCGCCAGCAGCACCGGGGCCGGAAACATTCAGTACTTC.

The chain joins TRBV20-1 to TRBJ1-3; D not resolved. V was cut by 5 bases and J by 3 bases, with 8 bases left in between. The germline V gene has CDR1 DFQATT and CDR2 SNEGSKA (reference sequence). The CDR3 runs to 12 residues. The CDR3 reads CSALSIGNTIYF. CDR3 bases: TGCAGTGCTCTCTCGATTGGAAACACCATATATTTT.

This clonotype was observed a handful of times. This chain connects TRBV19 to TRBJ2-1; D perhaps matches TRBD1 (5 bases). Trimming shortened V by 6 bases and J by 0 bases, and 12 bases separated the two germline ends. CDR3 length: 15 residues. Germline CDR1 LNHDA, CDR2 SQIVND (reference sequence). The chain's CDR3 is CASRNRPSSYNEQFF. CDR3 DNA: TGTGCCAGTAGAAACAGGCCGAGCTCCTACAATGAGCAGTTCTTC.

This clonotype was seen more than once but under ten times. At one end, the junction sequence differs from germline, possibly due to a read error. The chain has TRBV5-8 and TRBJ1-1; D is ambiguous. The CDR3 sequence is 13 residues long. Germline lookup yields CDR1 SGHTS and CDR2 YDEGEE. The CDR3 spells CASSLASDTNFDF. Here the CDR3 DNA reads TGTGCCAGCAGCTTGGCGAGTGACACGAACTTTGACTTT.

This clonotype occurred a few times. V usage is TRBV30 and J usage is TRBJ1-5; D is ambiguous. V gave up 2 bases and J gave up 0 bases, with 5 bases separating them. The CDR3 totals 13 residues. Germline V CDR1 and CDR2: GTSNPN, SVGIG (reference sequence). CDR3 DNA: TGTGCCTGGAGTCCAGATAGCAATCAGCCCCAGCATTTT. Protein sequence: CAWSPDSNQPQHF.

There are a few counts of this clonotype. This chain uses TRBV5-4 with TRBJ2-5, with D perhaps given as TRBD1 or TRBD2 (5 bases each). The ends were cut back, 7 bases at V and 4 bases at J, with 17 bases in the middle. The germline CDR1 and CDR2 sequences are SGHNT and YYREEE (reference sequence). The CDR3 is 14 residues long. CDR3 amino acids: CASGGGGGLETQYF. Here the CDR3 DNA reads TGTGCCAGCGGGGGTGGAGGCGGATTAGAGACCCAGTACTTC.

This clonotype was detected ten times or more. V usage is TRBV27 and J usage is TRBJ2-7; maybe TRBD1 (6 bases). Germline V CDR1 and CDR2: MNHEY, SMNVEV (reference sequence). There are 12 residues in the CDR3. Between the trimmed V and J ends, which lost 8 bases and 5 bases, there was a span of 13 bases. CDR3 in DNA: TGTGCCAGCGCCGGGGACATTAACGAGCAGTACTTC. It translates to CASAGDINEQYF.

Comment on this clonotype: This may stem from a read error, because a much larger clone lies one nucleotide away. The DNA for the CDR3 is TGCGTCAGCAGCTGGGCCGGGACACCCCAGGGAGGGGAGCAGTACTTC. Residues: CVSSWAGTPQGGEQYF. The rearrangement links TRBV5-1 to TRBJ2-7, with D perhaps TRBD2 (7 bases). Germline V gene lookup returns CDR1 SGHRS and CDR2 YFSETQ. The CDR3 has 16 residues.

The chain recombines TRBV2 with TRBJ2-3; perhaps D is TRBD1 or TRBD2 (5 bases each). CDR1 SNHLY and CDR2 FYNNEI come from the germline V gene. The CDR3 has 15 amino acids. The V end was cut by 3 bases, the J end by 0 bases, with 10 bases between. CDR3 sequence: CASSERWGSTDTQYF. The CDR3 nucleotides read TGTGCCAGCAGTGAGCGGTGGGGGAGCACAGATACGCAGTATTTT.

This clonotype was detected many times. The chain has TRBV20-1 and TRBJ2-3, with TRBD2 identical over 7 bases. The germline CDR1 and CDR2 sequences are DFQATT and SNEGSKA (reference sequence). The CDR3 is made up of 14 amino acids. Trimming cost V 4 bases and J 3 bases; bases outside gene matches: 7. CDR3 amino acids: CSANAGAWTDTQYF. The DNA of the CDR3 is TGCAGTGCTAATGCGGGAGCCTGGACAGATACGCAGTATTTT.

This clonotype is judged medium-sized (0.01 to 0.1%). The V gene is TRBV9, the J gene TRBJ1-4; possible D gene TRBD1, 5 bases. Per germline, CDR1 SGDLS and CDR2 YYNGEE. The length of the CDR3 is 15 residues. V was cut by 2 bases and J by 0 bases, with 8 bases left in between. This CDR3 reads CASSVGGPTNEKLFF. CDR3 DNA: TGTGCCAGCAGCGTTGGGGGTCCAACTAATGAAAAACTGTTTTTT.

The CDR3 nucleotides read TGCAGTGCTAGAGAGGCCCGTTGGGGGGTCGGGCAGCCCCAGCATTTT. Its protein product is CSAREARWGVGQPQHF. The chain joins TRBV20-1 to TRBJ1-5; TRBD1 might be the D (5 bases). The V gene's germline CDR1 is DFQATT and CDR2 SNEGSKA (reference sequence). CDR3 length: 16 amino acids. V shed 0 bases and J shed 7 bases, with 19 bases lying between them.

The rearrangement uses TRBV9 and TRBJ2-1; D call uncertain. This CDR3 is built from 15 residues. The germline gives CDR1 SGDLS, CDR2 YYNGEE. V lost 6 bases and J lost 6, with 19 bases in between. CDR3 DNA sequence: TGTGCCAGCACCCCCCTCGGATTGGTCATCAATGAGCAGTTCTTC. It yields the protein CASTPLGLVINEQFF.

This clonotype appeared many times. V gene TRBV5-1 combines with J gene TRBJ2-2, with D possibly matching TRBD2 (5 bases). V lost 5 bases and J lost 4, with 15 bases in between. The germline V gene has CDR1 SGHRS and CDR2 YFSETQ. CDR3 length: 15 residues. The CDR3 spells CASRGSSSGTGELFF. CDR3 in DNA: TGCGCCAGCAGAGGGTCCTCGAGCGGCACCGGGGAGCTGTTTTTT.